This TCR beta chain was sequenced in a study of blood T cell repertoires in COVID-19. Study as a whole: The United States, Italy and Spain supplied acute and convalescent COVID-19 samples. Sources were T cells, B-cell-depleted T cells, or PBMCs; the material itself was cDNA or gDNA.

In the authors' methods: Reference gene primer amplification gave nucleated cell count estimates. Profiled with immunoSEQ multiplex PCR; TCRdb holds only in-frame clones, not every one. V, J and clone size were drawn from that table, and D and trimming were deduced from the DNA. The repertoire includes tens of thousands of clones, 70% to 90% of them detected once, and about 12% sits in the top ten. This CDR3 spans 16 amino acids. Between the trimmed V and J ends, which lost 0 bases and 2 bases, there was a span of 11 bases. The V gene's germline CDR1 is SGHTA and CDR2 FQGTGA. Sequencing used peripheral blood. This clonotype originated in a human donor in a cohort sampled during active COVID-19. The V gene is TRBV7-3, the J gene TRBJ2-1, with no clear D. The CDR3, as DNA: TGTGCCAGCAGCTTAACCCCCCGGTTCCCCTACAATGAGCAGTTCTTC. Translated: CASSLTPRFPYNEQFF.